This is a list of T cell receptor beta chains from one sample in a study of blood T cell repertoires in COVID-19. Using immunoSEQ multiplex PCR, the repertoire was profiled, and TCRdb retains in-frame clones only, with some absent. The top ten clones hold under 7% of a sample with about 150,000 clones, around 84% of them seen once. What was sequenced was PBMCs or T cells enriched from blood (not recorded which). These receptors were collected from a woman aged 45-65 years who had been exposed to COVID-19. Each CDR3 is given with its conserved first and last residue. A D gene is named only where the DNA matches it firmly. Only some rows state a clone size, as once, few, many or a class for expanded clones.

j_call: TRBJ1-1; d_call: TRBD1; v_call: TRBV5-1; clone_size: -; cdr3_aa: CASSSGTGGKNTEAFF; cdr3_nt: TGCGCCAGCAGCTCCGGGACAGGGGGGAAGAACACTGAAGCTTTCTTT
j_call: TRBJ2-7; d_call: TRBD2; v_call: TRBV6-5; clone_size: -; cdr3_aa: CAARGTVGEQYF; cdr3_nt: TGTGCCGCGCGGGGGACGGTCGGCGAGCAGTACTTC
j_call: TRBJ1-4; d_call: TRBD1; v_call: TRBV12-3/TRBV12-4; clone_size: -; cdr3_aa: CASSLKTGEKLFF; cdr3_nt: TGTGCCAGCAGTTTAAAGACAGGGGAAAAACTGTTTTTT
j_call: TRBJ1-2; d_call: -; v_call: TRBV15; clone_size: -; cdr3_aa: CATSPGGNYGYTF; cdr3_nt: TGTGCCACCAGCCCGGGTGGGAACTATGGCTACACCTTC
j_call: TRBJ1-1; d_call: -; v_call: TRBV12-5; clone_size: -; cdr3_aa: CASGFVGRSGGTEAFF; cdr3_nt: TGTGCTAGTGGTTTTGTAGGCCGGTCCGGGGGCACTGAAGCTTTCTTT
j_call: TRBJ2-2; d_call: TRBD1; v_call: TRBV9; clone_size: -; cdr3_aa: CASSVSPGTVNTGELFF; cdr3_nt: TGTGCCAGCAGCGTTTCCCCCGGGACAGTGAACACCGGGGAGCTGTTTTTT
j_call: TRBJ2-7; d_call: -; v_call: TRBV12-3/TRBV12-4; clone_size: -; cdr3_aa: CASSLTGFEQYF; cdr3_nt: TGTGCCAGCAGTTTAACAGGGTTCGAGCAGTACTTC
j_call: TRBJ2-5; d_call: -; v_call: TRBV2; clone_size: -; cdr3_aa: CASRQGVLETQYF; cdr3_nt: TGTGCCAGCCGGCAGGGTGTTTTGGAGACCCAGTACTTC
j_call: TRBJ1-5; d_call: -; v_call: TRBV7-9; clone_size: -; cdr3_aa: CASSWWGGKSNQPQHF; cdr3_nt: TGTGCCAGCAGCTGGTGGGGGGGAAAGAGCAATCAGCCCCAGCATTTT
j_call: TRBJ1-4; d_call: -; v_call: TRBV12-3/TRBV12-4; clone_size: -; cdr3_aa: CASSLRGEKLFF; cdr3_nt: TGTGCCAGCAGTTTGCGGGGGGAAAAACTGTTTTTT
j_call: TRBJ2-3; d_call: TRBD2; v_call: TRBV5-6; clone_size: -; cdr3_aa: CASSLLAGDVVDTQYF; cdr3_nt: TGTGCCAGCAGCCTCTTAGCGGGAGACGTGGTGGATACGCAGTATTTT
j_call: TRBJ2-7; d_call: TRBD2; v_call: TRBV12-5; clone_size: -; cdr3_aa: CASGTTSGNYEQYF; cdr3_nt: TGTGCTAGTGGTACGACTAGCGGGAACTACGAGCAGTACTTC
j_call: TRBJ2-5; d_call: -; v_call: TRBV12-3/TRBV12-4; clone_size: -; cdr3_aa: CASSLVAKAQYF; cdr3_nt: TGTGCCAGCAGTTTAGTAGCAAAGGCCCAGTACTTC
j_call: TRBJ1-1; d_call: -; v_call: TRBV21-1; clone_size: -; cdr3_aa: CASSLTQGDTEAFF; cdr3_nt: TGTGCCAGCAGCCTAACCCAGGGGGACACTGAAGCTTTCTTT
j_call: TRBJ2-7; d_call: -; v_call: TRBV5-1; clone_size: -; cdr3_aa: CASSSTYEQYF; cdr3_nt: TGCGCCAGCAGCTCGACATACGAGCAGTACTTC
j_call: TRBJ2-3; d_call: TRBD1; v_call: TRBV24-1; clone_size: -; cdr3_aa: CATSEGGQGTDTQYF; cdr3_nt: TGTGCCACCAGTGAGGGGGGACAGGGCACAGATACGCAGTATTTT
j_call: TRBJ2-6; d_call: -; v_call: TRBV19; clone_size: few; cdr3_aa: CASSDSSGANVLTF; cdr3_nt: TGTGCCAGTAGCGACAGCTCTGGGGCCAACGTCCTGACTTTC
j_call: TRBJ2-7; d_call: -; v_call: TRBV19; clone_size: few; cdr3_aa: CASSINRVGSYEQYF; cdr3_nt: TGTGCCAGTAGTATTAACAGGGTGGGCTCCTACGAGCAGTACTTC
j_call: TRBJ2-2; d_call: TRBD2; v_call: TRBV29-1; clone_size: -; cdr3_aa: CSVDGGSGTGELFF; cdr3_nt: TGCAGCGTCGACGGGGGGTCGGGCACCGGGGAGCTGTTTTTT
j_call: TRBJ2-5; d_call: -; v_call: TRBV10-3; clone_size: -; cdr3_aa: CAISDGVETQYF; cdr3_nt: TGTGCCATCAGTGACGGGGTGGAGACCCAGTACTTC
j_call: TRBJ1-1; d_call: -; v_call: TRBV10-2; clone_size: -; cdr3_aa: CASSPRGGGTEAFF; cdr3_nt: TGCGCCAGCAGCCCACGGGGAGGGGGCACTGAAGCTTTCTTT
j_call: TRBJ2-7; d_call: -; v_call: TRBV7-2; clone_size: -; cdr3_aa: CASSSLGAGWEQYF; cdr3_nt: TGTGCCAGCAGCTCCCTAGGGGCGGGATGGGAGCAGTACTTC
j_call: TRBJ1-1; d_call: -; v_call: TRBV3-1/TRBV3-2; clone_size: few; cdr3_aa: CASSQGVVAFF; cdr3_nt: TGTGCCAGCAGCCAAGGAGTAGTAGCTTTCTTT
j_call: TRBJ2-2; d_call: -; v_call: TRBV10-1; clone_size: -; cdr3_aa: CASSELGGGDSNTGELFF; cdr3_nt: TGCGCCAGCAGTGAGTTAGGGGGAGGGGACTCGAACACCGGGGAGCTGTTTTTT
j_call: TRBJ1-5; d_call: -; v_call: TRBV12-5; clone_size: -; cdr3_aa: CASGPDYSNQPQHF; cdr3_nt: TGTGCTAGTGGCCCCGACTATAGCAATCAGCCCCAGCATTTT
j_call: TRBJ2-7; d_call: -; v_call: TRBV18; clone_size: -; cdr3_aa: CASSPSSSGQYF; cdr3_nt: TGTGCCAGCTCACCAAGCTCTTCAGGGCAGTACTTC
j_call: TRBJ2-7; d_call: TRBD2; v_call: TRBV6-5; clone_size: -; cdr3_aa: CASSYSRTSLTYEQYF; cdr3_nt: TGTGCCAGCAGTTACTCCAGGACTAGCCTTACCTACGAGCAGTACTTC
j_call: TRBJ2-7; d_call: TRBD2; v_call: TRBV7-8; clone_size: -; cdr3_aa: CASSLAPSGGYEQYF; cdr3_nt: TGTGCCAGCAGCTTAGCCCCTAGCGGTGGGTACGAGCAGTACTTC
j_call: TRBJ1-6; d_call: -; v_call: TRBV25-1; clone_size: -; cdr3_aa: CASSEQGQGNSPLHF; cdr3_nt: TGTGCCAGCAGTGAGCAGGGCCAGGGAAATTCACCCCTCCACTTT
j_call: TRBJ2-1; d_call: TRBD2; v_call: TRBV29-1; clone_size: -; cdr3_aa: CSVVLAGANSYNEQFF; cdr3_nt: TGCAGCGTTGTCCTAGCGGGGGCAAACTCCTACAATGAGCAGTTCTTC
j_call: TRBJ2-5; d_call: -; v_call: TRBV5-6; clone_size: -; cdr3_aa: CASSLAGVGSETQYF; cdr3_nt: TGTGCCAGCAGCTTGGCAGGGGTGGGATCAGAGACCCAGTACTTC
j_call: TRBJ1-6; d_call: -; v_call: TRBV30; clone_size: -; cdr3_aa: CAWSLEDTSPLHF; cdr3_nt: TGTGCCTGGTCCCTAGAAGATACTTCACCCCTCCACTTT
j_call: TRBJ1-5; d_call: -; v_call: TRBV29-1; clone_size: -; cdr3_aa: CSVQRRGIINQPQHF; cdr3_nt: TGCAGCGTCCAACGACGGGGGATAATAAATCAGCCCCAGCATTTT
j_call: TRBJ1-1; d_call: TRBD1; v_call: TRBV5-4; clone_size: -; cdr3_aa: CASSRKDRAVSTEAFF; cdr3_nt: TGTGCCAGCAGCCGAAAGGACAGGGCAGTTAGCACTGAAGCTTTCTTT
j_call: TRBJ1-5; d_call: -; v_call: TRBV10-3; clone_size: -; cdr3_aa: CAISLDRTEGNQPQHF; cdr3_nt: TGTGCCATCAGCCTAGACAGGACTGAAGGCAATCAGCCCCAGCATTTT
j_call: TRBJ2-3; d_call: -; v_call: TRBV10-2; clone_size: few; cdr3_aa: CATAVGTGDTQYF; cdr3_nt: TGCGCCACGGCCGTGGGGACTGGGGATACGCAGTATTTT
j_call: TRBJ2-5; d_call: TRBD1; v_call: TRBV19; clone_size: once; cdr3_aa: CASSRGQRETQYF; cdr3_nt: TGTGCCAGTAGTAGGGGACAGCGAGAGACCCAGTACTTC
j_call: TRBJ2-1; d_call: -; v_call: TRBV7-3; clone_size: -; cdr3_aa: CASSSGLVPNEQFF; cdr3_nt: TGTGCCAGCAGCTCCGGCCTAGTCCCCAATGAGCAGTTCTTC
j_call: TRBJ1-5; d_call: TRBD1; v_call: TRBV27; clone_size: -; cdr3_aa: CASRLLTGEGNQPQHF; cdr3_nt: TGTGCCAGCAGACTACTGACAGGGGAAGGCAATCAGCCCCAGCATTTT
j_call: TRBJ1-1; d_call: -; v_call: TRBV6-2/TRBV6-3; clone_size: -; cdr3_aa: CASSKAGGAGNTEAFF; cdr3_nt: TGTGCCAGCAGCAAAGCGGGGGGCGCTGGGAACACTGAAGCTTTCTTT
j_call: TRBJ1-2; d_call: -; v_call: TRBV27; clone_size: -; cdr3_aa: CASSFAGNYGYTF; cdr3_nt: TGTGCCAGCAGTTTCGCGGGGAACTATGGCTACACCTTC
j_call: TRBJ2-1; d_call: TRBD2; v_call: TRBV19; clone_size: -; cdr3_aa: CASSTLKRLADLYNEQFF; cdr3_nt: TGTGCCAGTAGTACCCTAAAACGACTAGCGGACTTATACAATGAGCAGTTCTTC
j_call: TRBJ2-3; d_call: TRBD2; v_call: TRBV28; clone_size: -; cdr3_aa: CASSYPTWGSGVITDTQYF; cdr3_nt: TGTGCCAGCAGTTACCCGACCTGGGGTAGCGGGGTTATTACAGATACGCAGTATTTT
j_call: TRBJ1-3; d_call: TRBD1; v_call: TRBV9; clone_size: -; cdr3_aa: CASSLQGRGSGNTIYF; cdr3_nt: TGTGCCAGCAGCTTACAGGGGCGCGGGTCTGGAAACACCATATATTTT
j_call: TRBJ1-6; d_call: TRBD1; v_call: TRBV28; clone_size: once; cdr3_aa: CASSRWDSGGKSYNSPLHF; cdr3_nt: TGTGCCAGCAGTCGCTGGGACAGTGGGGGGAAATCCTATAATTCACCCCTCCACTTT
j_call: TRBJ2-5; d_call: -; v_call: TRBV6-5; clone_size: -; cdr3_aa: CASTLVPPGQETQYF; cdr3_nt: TGTGCCAGCACCCTCGTACCCCCGGGGCAAGAGACCCAGTACTTC
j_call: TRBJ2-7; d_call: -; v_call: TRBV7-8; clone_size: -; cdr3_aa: CASSLEYEQYF; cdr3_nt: TGTGCCAGCAGCCTCGAGTACGAGCAGTACTTC
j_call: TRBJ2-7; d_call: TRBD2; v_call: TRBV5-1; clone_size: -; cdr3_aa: CASSLEAAGGPYEQYF; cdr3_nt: TGCGCCAGCAGCTTGGAGGCAGCGGGGGGGCCGTACGAGCAGTACTTC
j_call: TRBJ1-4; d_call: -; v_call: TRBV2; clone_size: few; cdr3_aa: CASSSTATNEKLFF; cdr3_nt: TGTGCCAGCAGTTCGACAGCAACTAATGAAAAACTGTTTTTT
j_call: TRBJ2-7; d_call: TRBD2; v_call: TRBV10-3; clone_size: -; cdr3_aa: CAISDGGYSYEQYF; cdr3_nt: TGTGCCATCAGTGACGGGGGGTACTCCTACGAGCAGTACTTC
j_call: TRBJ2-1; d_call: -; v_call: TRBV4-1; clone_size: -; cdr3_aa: CASSQEQGRSNEQFF; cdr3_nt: TGCGCCAGCAGCCAAGAGCAGGGAAGAAGTAATGAGCAGTTCTTC